This T cell receptor (beta chain) was obtained from a study of lymphopenia after photon versus proton radiotherapy. As to this clone: Its cognate antigen is unknown.

Produced via immunoSEQ multiplex PCR; TCRdb's table is partial and in-frame only. The sample includes tens of thousands of clones, 82% of them seen just once. Study observations and caveats: Survival link was tested only in deceased patients; proton benefit remains a possibility. After lymphocyte nadir, photon-treated repertoires showed oligoclonal expansion, especially CD8+ Temra.

This sample comprised peripheral blood, obtained from a patient treated with proton-based radiotherapy. The source of this sequence is a woman in her sixties or seventies with pancreatic cancer.

The CDR3, as DNA: TGCGCCAGCAGCCAAGATCACAATCAGCCCCAGCATTTT. Translation gives CASSQDHNQPQHF. The chain has TRBV4-3 and TRBJ1-5; no reliable D call. CDR1 is LGHNA and CDR2 is YSLEER in the germline V gene. V lost 0 bases, J lost 3 bases, and 3 bases lay in between. The CDR3 is made up of 13 amino acids.